This T cell receptor beta chain emerged from a study of human T cells and chemical hapten exposure. Study overall: Largely, small differences in pooled library volume made per-sample TCR yields vary. Overall study results and limits: DPC sensitization did not alter TCRs above 1 in 1000 frequency.

Total RNA came from unfractionated whole blood. This clonotype was counted only a few times. What it binds is not known. TCRdb re-called the 5' RACE reads with MiXCR, one entry per CDR3 protein. The data hold about 140,000 distinct CDR3 sequences, with around 4.4% observed a single time. The CDR3 consists of 16 residues. Germline V CDR1 and CDR2: MGHRA, YSYEKL. Trimming removed 7 bases from V and 2 bases from J, with 20 bases in between. The chain uses TRBV4-1 and TRBJ1-2; D is unresolved. The sequence derives from a female donor in good health. Here the CDR3 reads CASTPLGATLNYGYTF. In nucleotides, the CDR3 is TGCGCCAGCACCCCATTGGGCGCTACTTTAAACTATGGCTACACCTTC.